The clone carrying this TCR beta chain showed up just once. The table came from immunoSEQ multiplex PCR; TCRdb's copy has only in-frame clones and leaves some out. Here the sample spans some 100,000 clones, around 90% being singletons. The sample originates from a study of control samples from healthy donors and cancer patients. The CDR3 runs to 13 residues. Unmatched junction bases numbered 2, after V lost 9 bases and J lost 4 bases. Germline values: CDR1 KGHDR, CDR2 SFDVKD. V and J are TRBV24-1 and TRBJ2-4, with 10 bases fitting TRBD1. This sequence originates from a man aged 25-40 years in good health. Sequencing used blood. The CDR3 nucleotides read TGTGCCACCGGGACAGGGGTAAAAAACATTCAGTACTTC. Translated: CATGTGVKNIQYF.